Reported below is one T cell receptor beta chain. These data belong to a study of cytomegalovirus exposure and HLA in healthy donors. With 10 bases removed from V and 1 base from J, the gap between germline ends came to 17 bases. CDR3 size: 14 residues. Per the germline V gene, CDR1 is MNHEY and CDR2 is SVGAGI. Vbeta (60) and Jbeta (13) primers were used in the PCR. In the authors' workflow: Unique TCR beta chains numbered about 72 million in a later analysis, with around 11 million shared. Only in-frame clones appear in the TCRdb table, and some are missing; sequencing was by immunoSEQ multiplex PCR. The DNA was the basis for D and trimming; V, J and clone size are from that table. The sample table sets out fewer than 150,000 clones.

The genes are TRBV6-5 and TRBJ2-7; TRBD2 might be the D (5 bases). This receptor was obtained from a woman aged 60 to 75 in good health and CMV-seronegative. The sequenced sample was PBMCs. As DNA, the CDR3 is TGTGCCACTAGTCACGGGGTCATGTCCTACGAGCAGTACTTC. Amino acid sequence: CATSHGVMSYEQYF.